Detailed here is one TCR beta chain. Its antigen is currently unknown. The CDR3 length is 14 residues. Looked up from germline, CDR1 is MDHEN and CDR2 is SYDVKM. Germline trimming cut 6 bases from V and 2 bases from J; bases unmatched to any gene: 6. TCRdb re-called the 5' RACE reads with MiXCR, one entry per CDR3 protein. The sample lists hundreds of thousands of distinct CDR3 sequences, 9% to 15% occurring once. This entry belongs to a study of identical twins. Study-wide results and caveats: Sequences that were out-of-frame, alpha and twin-shared displayed an excess of low generation probability.

The same data also went into a second study, on yellow fever vaccine responses in identical twins.

The rearrangement joins TRBV28 to TRBJ1-2; 7 bases fit TRBD1. The sequence was collected from a woman under 30 in good health. Input material: PBMCs. CDR3 bases: TGTGCCAGCAGACGGGACAGCCGGAACTATGGCTACACCTTC. Translation gives CASRRDSRNYGYTF.